Sequencing of this T cell receptor (beta chain) was carried out in a study of T cell responses to AZD1222 COVID-19 vaccine. Whole-study findings and limits: The reported proportion of spike-specific TCRs targeting unmutated variant regions was nearly half. Across spike, vaccine-associated CD4 TCRs were found, dominant at 160-218 and 743-854.

V lost 4 bases and J 7 bases, leaving 8 bases between the germline ends. This CDR3 is 13 amino acids long. From germline, CDR1 is LNHDA and CDR2 SQIVND (reference sequence). Clones were read by immunoSEQ multiplex PCR, and TCRdb kept only the in-frame ones, dropping some. The table lists about 130,000 clones, 85% to 95% of them singletons. In regard to this clone: Its antigen is undetermined.

This sequence originates from an adult in good health. This chain links TRBV19 with TRBJ1-6; unclear D gene. The sequencing used peripheral blood, collected on day 0 of AZD1222 vaccination. The DNA of the CDR3 is TGTGCCAGTAGTACGGGGTACAATTCACCCCTCCACTTT. Amino acids: CASSTGYNSPLHF. The full variable domain, its missing parts supplied by reference TRBV19 and TRBJ1-6, is DGGITQSPKYLFRKEGQNVTLSCEQNLNHDAMYWYRQDPGQGLRLIYYSQIVNDFQKGDIAEGYSVSREKKESFPLTVTSAQKNPTAFYLCASSTGYNSPLHFGNGTRLTVT.